This T cell receptor (beta chain) was captured by sequencing in a study of blood T cell repertoires in COVID-19. Study context: Researchers got acute and convalescent COVID-19 samples from the United States, Italy and Spain. PBMCs, B-cell-depleted T cells, or T cells provided the cDNA or gDNA that made up the material.

CDR3 length: 15 amino acids. Germline V lookup: CDR1 SGHRS, CDR2 YFSETQ. V lost 0 bases and J 6 bases, leaving 12 bases between the germline ends. TCRdb keeps only in-frame clones here, not all; method: immunoSEQ multiplex PCR. The data show 70,000 to 95,000 clones, 85% seen once. This TCR was sampled from a woman in her seventies with active or convalescent COVID-19. The chain carries TRBV5-1 and TRBJ1-4; tentatively, D is TRBD1 (5 bases). Specimen: peripheral blood. CDR3 coding DNA: TGCGCCAGCAGCTTGGCAACAGGACACTATGAAAAACTGTTTTTT. It yields the protein CASSLATGHYEKLFF.